Shown below are 22 T cell receptor beta chains from a single sample sequenced in a study of breast tumors, draining lymph nodes, adjacent tissues. Each CDR3 protein is one row after TCRdb ran MiXCR on the multiplex PCR reads. This table has 21,000 or so distinct CDR3 sequences, about 38% appearing once. Sample: breast tumor tissue. The receptors shown here come from a female donor with breast cancer. Some clones in this sample may be carry-over from other donors' samples.

This clonotype was counted many times. The chain has TRBV10-3 and TRBJ2-7; perhaps TRBD1 as D (6 bases). From germline, CDR1 is ENHRY and CDR2 SYGVKD. CDR3 length: 16 amino acids. The V end lost 10 bases, the J end lost 3 bases, and 25 bases lay between the germline ends. CDR3 in amino acids: CASRGKEAAPYYEQYF. In DNA form, the CDR3 reads TGTGCCAGTAGGGGGAAGGAAGCGGCACCCTACTACGAGCAGTACTTC.

This clonotype was detected many times. This chain connects TRBV10-1 to TRBJ2-3, with a tentative D call TRBD2 (5 bases). The CDR3 totals 15 residues. Looked up from germline, CDR1 is WNHNN and CDR2 is SYGVQD (reference sequence). Between the trimmed V and J ends, which lost 5 bases and 5 bases, there was a span of 17 bases. CDR3 sequence (DNA): TGCGCCAGCAGTTTCTCCCGAGGGCCGAGAGATACGCAGTATTTT. It yields the protein CASSFSRGPRDTQYF.

A remark on this clonotype: One end of the junction does not line up with germline, which may come from a read error. This chain connects TRBV20-1 to TRBJ2-2; no clear D. Germline-derived CDR1 and CDR2 are DFQATT and SNEGSKA (reference sequence). The CDR3 loop spans 13 amino acids. The CDR3 sequence: CSARASFTEELFF. Written as DNA, the CDR3 is TGCAGTGCTAGGGCCAGCTTTACCGAGGAGCTGTTTTTT.

The CDR3 nucleotides read TGCAGTGCTAGACAGAGCACAGATACGCAGTATTTT. Translating it yields CSARQSTDTQYF. The rearrangement joins TRBV20-1 to TRBJ2-3, with D unresolved. Deletions cut 2 bases from V and 0 bases from J, with 3 bases between. The CDR3 has 12 amino acids. Germline CDR1 and CDR2: DFQATT and SNEGSKA (reference sequence).

The chain combines TRBV18 with TRBJ2-7, with 13 bases lining up with TRBD2. Germline V gene lookup returns CDR1 KGHSH and CDR2 LQKENI. V dropped 3 bases and J dropped 6; count of bases not matched to a gene: 5. The CDR3 has 15 amino acids. CDR3 in DNA: TGTGCCAGCTCACCCACGACTAGCGGGAGGAGCGAGCAGTACTTC. This gives the protein CASSPTTSGRSEQYF.

This clonotype has a handful of counts. In DNA form, the CDR3 reads TGTGCCAGCAGTGTGGACACCCGTCTGTTTTTT. Amino acids: CASSVDTRLFF. The V gene is TRBV2, the J gene TRBJ1-4; possibly TRBD1 for D (5 bases). V lost 4 bases, J lost 14 bases, and 11 bases lay in between. Germline assignment: CDR1 SNHLY and CDR2 FYNNEI. This CDR3 has 11 residues.

V gene TRBV19 combines with J gene TRBJ1-4; D is unclear. Germline values: CDR1 LNHDA, CDR2 SQIVND (reference sequence). This CDR3 is 13 amino acids long. V was cut by 5 bases and J by 1 base, with 5 bases left in between. CDR3 residues: CASSFRTNEKLFF. In nucleotides, the CDR3 is TGTGCCAGTAGTTTCCGAACTAATGAAAAACTGTTTTTT.

This clonotype has just a few counts. The chain links TRBV9 to TRBJ1-6; 11 nucleotides line up with TRBD1. Unmatched junction bases numbered 6, after V lost 4 bases and J lost 0 bases. Germline V lookup: CDR1 SGDLS, CDR2 YYNGEE. CDR3 length: 18 amino acids. CDR3 nucleotides: TGTGCCAGCAGCCCCCAAGGGACAGGGGGCTCCTATAATTCACCCCTCCACTTT. This translates into CASSPQGTGGSYNSPLHF.

This clonotype has at least ten counts. This chain joins TRBV7-8 and TRBJ2-1, with 10 bases matching TRBD2. Germline V gene sequence: CDR1 SGHVS, CDR2 FQNEAQ. J was trimmed by 5 bases and V by 5 bases; bases with no gene match: 6. This CDR3 is built from 15 residues. The CDR3 here is CASSPIAGGHNEQFF. DNA for the CDR3: TGTGCCAGCAGCCCTATAGCGGGGGGACACAATGAGCAGTTCTTC.

This clonotype was detected ten times or more. V is TRBV14 and J is TRBJ1-2; D gene unclear. This CDR3 contains 13 residues. The V end lost 1 base, the J end lost 7 bases, and 10 bases lay between the germline ends. Germline CDR1 reads SGHDN; CDR2 reads FVKESK. In nucleotides, the CDR3 is TGTGCCAGCAGCCAAGTGCGGTCGGGTGGCTACACCTTC. Its translation is CASSQVRSGGYTF. The full variable domain, with the rest looked up from reference TRBV14 and TRBJ1-2, is EAGVTQFPSHSVIEKGQTVTLRCDPISGHDNLYWYRRVMGKEIKFLLHFVKESKQDESGMPNNRFLAERTGGTYSTLKVQPAELEDSGVYFCASSQVRSGGYTFGSGTRLTVV.

This clonotype was counted at least ten times. The chain uses TRBV11-2 and TRBJ2-2; a possible D gene is TRBD1 (5 bases). Germline V gene sequence: CDR1 SGHAT, CDR2 FQNNGV. Trimming took 1 base from V and 4 from J, leaving 10 bases between them. This CDR3 is built from 15 residues. CDR3: CASSLVTGGTGELFF. The CDR3 coding sequence is TGTGCCAGCAGCTTAGTAACAGGCGGCACCGGGGAGCTGTTTTTT.

This clonotype was recorded many times. A much larger clone lies one base from this, so it may be a read error. The rearrangement uses TRBV5-1 and TRBJ2-5; TRBD1 might be the D (6 bases). CDR1 SGHRS and CDR2 YFSETQ come from the germline V gene. There are 12 residues in the CDR3. The CDR3 DNA reads TGCGCCAGCAGTCGGACAGAAGAGACCCACTACTTC. Amino acid sequence: CASSRTEETHYF. The variable domain in full, completed from reference TRBV5-1 and TRBJ2-5, reads KAGVTQTPRYLIKTRGQQVTLSCSPISGHRSVSWYQQTPGQGLQFLFEYFSETQRNKGNFPGRFSGRQFSNSRSEMNVSTLELGDSALYLCASSRTEETHYFGPGTRLLVL.

This clonotype occurred a few times. A junction end diverges from the germline sequence, so it may reflect a read error. CDR3 coding DNA: TGTGCTAGCAGCTTAGTGGTCGGGACAGGACTCAATGAGCAGTTCTTC. It translates to CASSLVVGTGLNEQFF. The V call is TRBV4-2, the J call TRBJ2-1; 8 nucleotides line up with TRBD1. The CDR3 runs to 16 residues. Germline CDR1 is LGHNA and CDR2 is YNFKEQ.

To note about this clonotype: The germline gene is not matched at one end of the junction; a read error may be the cause. This chain uses TRBV5-1 with TRBJ2-6; 8 bases fit TRBD1. The germline V gene has CDR1 SGHRS and CDR2 YFSETQ. This CDR3 region has 15 residues. This CDR3 is CASSFDGTGGNVLTF. The CDR3 DNA sequence: TGCGCCAGCAGCTTTGATGGAACAGGGGGCAACGTCCTGACTTTC.

Concerning this clonotype itself: This may arise from a read error, as a much more abundant clone is one base away. The chain has TRBV20-1 and TRBJ2-1; D is unclear. This CDR3 comprises 14 residues. Germline V gives CDR1 DFQATT, CDR2 SNEGSKA (reference sequence). V was clipped by 3 bases and J by 9 bases, with 18 bases between them. The CDR3 DNA reads as TGCAGTGCTAGTTCCTTTAGGAGTCCCGCTGAGCAGTTCTTC. It yields the protein CSASSFRSPAEQFF.

The V call is TRBV6-1, the J call TRBJ2-7; TRBD1 matches at 7 bases. Trimming removed 7 bases from V and 0 bases from J; junction bases left unmatched: 9. CDR3 length equals 15 residues. Germline CDR1 reads MNHNS; CDR2 reads SASEGT. CDR3 amino acids: CASIRDSQYSYEQYF. The CDR3 DNA reads TGTGCCAGCATCCGGGACAGCCAGTACTCCTACGAGCAGTACTTC.

This clonotype was seen repeatedly, ten times or more. A clone one base away is much larger, so this may be a read error. The chain uses TRBV7-9 and TRBJ2-5; tentatively, D is TRBD2 (6 bases). The CDR3 has 15 amino acids. From germline, CDR1 is SEHNR and CDR2 FQNEAQ (reference sequence). The CDR3 loop reads CASSLDPGGRETQHF. As DNA, the CDR3 is TGTGCCAGCAGCTTAGATCCCGGGGGAAGAGAGACCCAGCACTTC.

This clonotype was observed at least ten times. The chain is built from TRBV19 and TRBJ2-7; tentatively, D is TRBD2 (6 bases). Germline V gene lookup returns CDR1 LNHDA and CDR2 SQIVND (reference sequence). V lost 9 bases, J lost 3 bases, and 18 bases lay in between. This CDR3 has 14 residues. CDR3 DNA sequence: TGTGCCAGCGCCTATAGCGGAACCTTCTACGAGCAGTACTTC. It codes for CASAYSGTFYEQYF.

This clonotype occurred many times. The chain links TRBV19 to TRBJ2-3; D not resolved. The CDR3 length is 14 residues. CDR1 and CDR2 from the germline V gene are LNHDA and SQIVND (reference sequence). The V and J ends lost 6 bases and 1 base respectively, with 11 bases between them. The CDR3 sequence is CASSLSPRTDTQYF. In DNA, the CDR3 is TGTGCCAGTAGCCTTAGCCCCCGCACAGATACGCAGTATTTT.

The V call is TRBV12-3 or TRBV12-4, the J call TRBJ2-4; 9 positions match TRBD2. CDR3 size: 17 residues. V dropped 4 bases and J dropped 6; count of bases not matched to a gene: 13. The CDR3, as DNA: TGTGCCAGCAGTTCCGTAGCGGGAGTACATTTGAGAAACATTCAGTACTTC. Its protein is CASSSVAGVHLRNIQYF.

The chain joins TRBV7-2 to TRBJ2-7, with D unresolved. Trimming cost V 5 bases and J 4 bases, with 15 bases left between them. Germline V gives CDR1 SGHTA, CDR2 FQGNSA. The CDR3 sequence is 14 residues long. For the CDR3, the DNA is TGTGCCAGCAGCCGATACGTCTCTGAGTACGAGCAGTACTTC. As protein: CASSRYVSEYEQYF.

This chain uses TRBV20-1 with TRBJ2-7; no clear D. Germline V CDR1 and CDR2: DFQATT, SNEGSKA (reference sequence). CDR3 length equals 12 residues. Trimming cost V 2 bases and J 3 bases, with 8 bases left between them. CDR3 bases: TGCAGTGCTAGATCCCCGGGCTACGAGCAGTACTTC. Translating it yields CSARSPGYEQYF.